This is a list of T cell receptor beta chains from one sample in a study of human versus mouse CDR3 diversity and MHC coevolution. TCRdb's copy holds only in-frame clones and misses some; the assay was immunoSEQ multiplex PCR. This table has 60,000 or so clones, over 90% appearing once. The sample comprised naive CD4+ T cells from blood. Every receptor here comes from a person aged 60 to 70 in good health. CDR3s include the opening cysteine and the closing phenylalanine or tryptophan. The D gene is left open where the match is weak. Clone size is shown for a subset of rows, as once, few, many or a class of expanded clone.

CDR3 DNA | CDR3 protein | D gene | clone size | J gene | V gene
TGTGCCAGCAGCTTACGGCAGGGGGCGCGGGTAGGAGAGACCCAGTACTTC | CASSLRQGARVGETQYF | TRBD1 | . | TRBJ2-5 | TRBV7-2
TGTGCCATCAGTCAAGCGGGAGTCCTTTCCTACGAGCAGTACTTC | CAISQAGVLSYEQYF | TRBD2 | . | TRBJ2-7 | TRBV10-3
TGTGCCATCAGCCCGGGGCAGGGGCAGAGCTACACCTTC | CAISPGQGQSYTF | . | . | TRBJ1-2 | TRBV10-3
TGCAGCGTCCTTCAGACAGGGGTTAACTATGGCTACACCTTC | CSVLQTGVNYGYTF | TRBD1 | . | TRBJ1-2 | TRBV29-1
TGTGCCAGCAGCTTAGCTACGATAGCCGACAATGAGCAGTTCTTC | CASSLATIADNEQFF | . | . | TRBJ2-1 | TRBV11-3
TGCGCCAGCGGGGCACAGGGGGGGACTGAAGCTTTCTTT | CASGAQGGTEAFF | TRBD1 | once | TRBJ1-1 | TRBV5-1
TGTGCCAGCAGCCCCAGACAGGGCTCCTACGAGCAGTACTTC | CASSPRQGSYEQYF | TRBD1 | . | TRBJ2-7 | TRBV11-3
TGTGCCAGCAGCAACACCCCACTAGCAAAATCCTACGAGCAGTACTTC | CASSNTPLAKSYEQYF | . | . | TRBJ2-7 | TRBV7-8
TGTGCCAGCAGCCCCGACATTTCATCCTACGAGCAGTACTTC | CASSPDISSYEQYF | . | . | TRBJ2-7 | TRBV6-5
TGTGCCAGTGGGACAGCTATCATGAACACTGAAGCTTTCTTT | CASGTAIMNTEAFF | TRBD1 | . | TRBJ1-1 | TRBV19
TGTGCCAGCAGCCCCTGGCGGGGCAGCGAGCAGTTCTTC | CASSPWRGSEQFF | . | . | TRBJ2-1 | TRBV5-8
TGTGCCAGCAGATTGACACGGCTAAACACTGAAGCTTTCTTT | CASRLTRLNTEAFF | . | . | TRBJ1-1 | TRBV6-1
TGCGCCAGCAGCCGGACAGGGCCCCGAAACACTGAAGCTTTCTTT | CASSRTGPRNTEAFF | TRBD1 | . | TRBJ1-1 | TRBV5-1
TGCGCCAGCAGCCCCCGGGTAGCGGGAGGCCCTAGCTCCTACAATGAGCAGTTCTTC | CASSPRVAGGPSSYNEQFF | TRBD2 | . | TRBJ2-1 | TRBV5-1
TGTGCCAGCAGCGGGGGACTAGCGGGTTTTATGTTCTTC | CASSGGLAGFMFF | TRBD2 | . | TRBJ2-1 | TRBV11-2
TGCGCCAGCAGGTTACAGGGATTCACTGAAGCTTTCTTT | CASRLQGFTEAFF | . | . | TRBJ1-1 | TRBV5-1
TGTGCCAGCAGTCCTGGTCCGGGAGGGCCTCGCAATGAGCAGTTCTTC | CASSPGPGGPRNEQFF | TRBD2 | . | TRBJ2-1 | TRBV27
TGCGCCAGCAGTTACGGACTAGCGGGAGCGGGTGGGACCCAGTACTTC | CASSYGLAGAGGTQYF | TRBD2 | once | TRBJ2-5 | TRBV5-1
TGTGCCAGCAGCACCACTAGCGGGGCCCAATTCCACGAGCAGTACTTC | CASSTTSGAQFHEQYF | TRBD2 | . | TRBJ2-7 | TRBV7-3
TGTGCCTGGAGTGTCGGGACAGGCGGGGGCTACACCTTC | CAWSVGTGGGYTF | TRBD1 | . | TRBJ1-2 | TRBV30
TGTGCCAGCAGCTTGGGCCCAAATCCAACCACTAGCGGCGGCGGACAGTTCTTC | CASSLGPNPTTSGGGQFF | TRBD2 | . | TRBJ2-1 | TRBV5-6
TGTGCCAGCAGCTTCCTCAGGGGGAACTACGAGCAGTACTTC | CASSFLRGNYEQYF | TRBD1 | . | TRBJ2-7 | TRBV7-9
TGTGCCAGCAGCTTGGACATGGGGGCTGTCCACAATGAGCAGTTCTTC | CASSLDMGAVHNEQFF | . | . | TRBJ2-1 | TRBV5-6
TGTGCCAGCAGCCGTGGACTAGTCGGGGACACGGGGGAGACCCAGTACTTC | CASSRGLVGDTGETQYF | . | . | TRBJ2-5 | TRBV5-8
TGCAGCGTTGCTTGGAACACCGGGGAGCTGTTTTTT | CSVAWNTGELFF | . | . | TRBJ2-2 | TRBV29-1
TGTGCCAGTACCACCCGGTTTAATGAAAAACTGTTTTTT | CASTTRFNEKLFF | . | . | TRBJ1-4 | TRBV19
TGTGCCAGCAGCGCGAGCGGGCAGGGAGAGCAGTACTTC | CASSASGQGEQYF | . | . | TRBJ2-7 | TRBV7-7
TGTGCCAGCAGCCGAGAGCCTAGCGATAACACCGGGGAGCTGTTTTTT | CASSREPSDNTGELFF | . | . | TRBJ2-2 | TRBV2
TGTGCCAGCAGCTTAACCCCGTCGTTGGGAGCCACCGGGGAGCTGTTTTTT | CASSLTPSLGATGELFF | . | . | TRBJ2-2 | TRBV7-3
TGTGCCAGCAGTTACTTAGCGGGAGCCAGTGATACGCAGTATTTT | CASSYLAGASDTQYF | TRBD2 | once | TRBJ2-3 | TRBV6-5
TGTGCCAGCAGTTACTCTTCAACAGGTCGGGGGGAAAAACTGTTTTTT | CASSYSSTGRGEKLFF | . | few | TRBJ1-4 | TRBV6-6
TGTGCCAGCAGCCTTACAGATACGCAGTATTTT | CASSLTDTQYF | . | . | TRBJ2-3 | TRBV11-1
TGTGCCAGCAGCTCGGGAACAGGGCTAGAAGAGACCCAGTACTTC | CASSSGTGLEETQYF | . | . | TRBJ2-5 | TRBV7-3
TGTGCCAGCTCTAGGGACAGGGAAGGATCACCCCTCCACTTT | CASSRDREGSPLHF | TRBD1 | . | TRBJ1-6 | TRBV2
TGTGCCAGCAGCATCGACGGAGGCTCGCAAGAGACCCAGTACTTC | CASSIDGGSQETQYF | . | . | TRBJ2-5 | TRBV5-4